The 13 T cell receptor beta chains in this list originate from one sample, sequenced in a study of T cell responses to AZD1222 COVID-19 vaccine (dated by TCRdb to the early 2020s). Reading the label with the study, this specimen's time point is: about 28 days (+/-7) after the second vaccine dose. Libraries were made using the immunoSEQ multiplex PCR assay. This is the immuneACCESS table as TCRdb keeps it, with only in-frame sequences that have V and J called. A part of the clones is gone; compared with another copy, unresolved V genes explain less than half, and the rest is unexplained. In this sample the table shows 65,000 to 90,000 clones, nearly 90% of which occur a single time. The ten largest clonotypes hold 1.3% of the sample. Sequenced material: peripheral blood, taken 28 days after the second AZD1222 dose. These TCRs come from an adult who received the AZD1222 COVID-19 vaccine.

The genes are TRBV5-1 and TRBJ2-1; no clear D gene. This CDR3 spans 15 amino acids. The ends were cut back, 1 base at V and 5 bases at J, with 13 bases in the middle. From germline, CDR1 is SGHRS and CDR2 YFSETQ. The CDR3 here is CASSLQRTVNNEQFF. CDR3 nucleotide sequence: TGCGCCAGCAGCTTGCAGCGAACAGTTAACAATGAGCAGTTCTTC.

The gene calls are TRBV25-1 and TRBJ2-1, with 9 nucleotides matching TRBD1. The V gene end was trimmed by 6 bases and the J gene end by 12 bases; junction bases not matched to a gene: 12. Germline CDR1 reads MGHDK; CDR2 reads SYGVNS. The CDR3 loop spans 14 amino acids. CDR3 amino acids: CASRGRDRDYRQFF. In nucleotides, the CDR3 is TGTGCCAGCAGGGGTAGGGACAGGGACTATCGGCAGTTCTTC.

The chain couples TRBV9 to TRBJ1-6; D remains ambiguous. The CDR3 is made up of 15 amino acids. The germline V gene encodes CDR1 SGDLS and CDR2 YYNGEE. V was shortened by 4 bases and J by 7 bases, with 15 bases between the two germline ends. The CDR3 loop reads CASSLEGPVNSPLHF. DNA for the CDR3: TGTGCCAGCAGCCTAGAAGGACCTGTGAATTCACCCCTCCACTTT.

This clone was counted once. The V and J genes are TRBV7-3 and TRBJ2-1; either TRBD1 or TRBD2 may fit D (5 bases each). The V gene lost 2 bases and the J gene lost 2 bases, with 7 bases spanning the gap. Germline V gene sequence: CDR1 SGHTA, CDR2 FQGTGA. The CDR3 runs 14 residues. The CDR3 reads CASSLEGTYNEQFF. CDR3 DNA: TGTGCCAGCAGCTTAGAGGGGACCTACAATGAGCAGTTCTTC.

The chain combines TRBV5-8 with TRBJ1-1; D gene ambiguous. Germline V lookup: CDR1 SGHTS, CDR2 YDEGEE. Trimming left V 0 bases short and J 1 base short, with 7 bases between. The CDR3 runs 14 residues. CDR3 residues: CASSLEGRNTEAFF. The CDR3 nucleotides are TGTGCCAGCAGCTTGGAAGGGAGGAACACTGAAGCTTTCTTT.

The CDR3 region is CASRLGAEAFF. In DNA form, the CDR3 reads TGTGCCAGCAGGCTAGGGGCTGAAGCTTTCTTT. The genes are TRBV7-2 and TRBJ1-1, with D maybe TRBD1 (5 bases). V was trimmed by 6 bases and J by 6 bases, leaving 8 bases between them. Germline CDR1 reads SGHTA; CDR2 reads FQGNSA. The CDR3 extends over 11 amino acids.

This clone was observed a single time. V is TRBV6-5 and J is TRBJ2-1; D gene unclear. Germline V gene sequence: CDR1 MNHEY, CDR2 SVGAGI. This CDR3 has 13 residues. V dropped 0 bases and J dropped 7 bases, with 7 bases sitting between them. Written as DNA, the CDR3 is TGTGCCAGCAGTTACTCCCGACATAATGAGCAGTTCTTC. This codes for CASSYSRHNEQFF.

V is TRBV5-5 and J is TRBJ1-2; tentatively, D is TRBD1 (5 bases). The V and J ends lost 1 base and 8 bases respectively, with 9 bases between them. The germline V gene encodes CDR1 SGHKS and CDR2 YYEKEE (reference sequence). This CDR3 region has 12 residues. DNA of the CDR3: TGTGCCAGCAGCTTGCAGGGACGGGGCTACACCTTC. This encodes CASSLQGRGYTF.

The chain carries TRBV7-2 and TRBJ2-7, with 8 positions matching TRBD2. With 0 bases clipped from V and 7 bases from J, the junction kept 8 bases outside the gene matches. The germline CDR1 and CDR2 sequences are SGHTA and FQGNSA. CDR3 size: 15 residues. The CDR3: CASSLAGARGGEQYF. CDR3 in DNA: TGTGCCAGCAGCTTAGCGGGCGCCCGGGGGGGAGAGCAGTACTTC.

The CDR3 DNA is TGTGCCAGCTCACCTCGTTCACCGACAGCAGAGACCCAGTACTTC. This gives the protein CASSPRSPTAETQYF. The chain carries TRBV18 and TRBJ2-5; D might be TRBD1 (5 bases). CDR1 and CDR2 (germline): KGHSH, LQKENI. There are 15 residues in the CDR3. V lost 3 bases and J lost 4, with 15 bases in between.

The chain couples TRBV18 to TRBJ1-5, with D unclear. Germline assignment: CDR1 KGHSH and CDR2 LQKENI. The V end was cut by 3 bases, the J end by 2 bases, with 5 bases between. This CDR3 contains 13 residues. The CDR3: CASSPWGNQPQHF. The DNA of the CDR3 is TGTGCCAGCTCACCCTGGGGCAATCAGCCCCAGCATTTT.

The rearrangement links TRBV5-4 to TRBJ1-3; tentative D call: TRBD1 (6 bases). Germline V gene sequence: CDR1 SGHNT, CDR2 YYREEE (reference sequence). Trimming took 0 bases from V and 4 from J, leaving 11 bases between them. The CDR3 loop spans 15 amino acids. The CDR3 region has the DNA TGTGCCAGCAGCTTGGGGGGGGCGGAGGGAAACACCATATATTTT. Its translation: CASSLGGAEGNTIYF.

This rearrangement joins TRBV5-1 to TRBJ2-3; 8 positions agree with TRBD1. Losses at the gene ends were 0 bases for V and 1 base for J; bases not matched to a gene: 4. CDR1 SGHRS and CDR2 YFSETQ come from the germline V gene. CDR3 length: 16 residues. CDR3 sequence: CASSLATGVRTDTQYF. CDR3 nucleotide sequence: TGCGCCAGCAGCTTGGCGACAGGGGTCCGCACAGATACGCAGTATTTT.